This entry lists 17 T cell receptor beta chains sequenced from one sample in a study of long-term antiretroviral therapy in people with HIV (dated 2022 in TCRdb). The immunoSEQ hsTCRB v3.0 assay was used at survey level resolution to sequence the TRB variable region. The table comes from immuneACCESS by way of TCRdb, which keeps in-frame sequences with V and J called. Part of the clones is missing from these tables; in studies checked, under half for an unresolved V gene and the rest for unknown reasons. The table for this sample lists around 24,000 clones; just over 90% of them were counted only once. Under 10% of the sample is in the top ten clones. The sequencing used unsorted PBMCs, collected 7.6 years after starting antiretroviral therapy. These receptors came from a middle-aged woman with HIV.

V is TRBV7-2 and J is TRBJ2-3, with TRBD2 identical over 7 bases. The length of the CDR3 is 15 residues. Germline CDR1 reads SGHTA; CDR2 reads FQGNSA. The junction had 9 bases not matched to a gene; V was cut back by 5 bases and J by 4 bases. This CDR3 is CASSTKRGWSDTQYF. CDR3 nucleotide sequence: TGTGCCAGCAGCACGAAGCGGGGTTGGTCAGATACGCAGTATTTT.

The DNA for the CDR3 is TGTGCCAGCAGCTTTTCAACGAACACCGGGGAGCTGTTTTTT. It encodes CASSFSTNTGELFF. This rearrangement joins TRBV7-9 to TRBJ2-2; no definite D call. The CDR3 loop spans 14 amino acids. The germline V gene has CDR1 SEHNR and CDR2 FQNEAQ (reference sequence). V dropped 3 bases and J dropped 0 bases, with 5 bases sitting between them.

The gene calls are TRBV4-3 and TRBJ2-4, with TRBD1 matching 7 bases. The CDR3 loop spans 17 amino acids. With 3 bases clipped from V and 5 bases from J, the junction kept 13 bases outside the gene matches. Germline CDR1 and CDR2: LGHNA and YSLEER. Here the CDR3 DNA reads TGCGCCAGCAGCCACATTATCGACAGGGTACTTGAAAACATTCAGTACTTC. This translates into CASSHIIDRVLENIQYF.

The J gene is TRBJ1-2, the V gene TRBV6-5; 12 positions match TRBD1. This CDR3 region has 14 residues. CDR1 is MNHEY and CDR2 is SVGAGI in the germline V gene. V was pared by 6 bases and J by 8 bases, with 7 bases of the junction left unmatched. CDR3 nucleotide sequence: TGTGCCAGCAGCCGGGACAGGGGGCTTGGCGGCTACACCTTC. Translated, it gives CASSRDRGLGGYTF.

The chain combines TRBV4-2 with TRBJ1-1, with D maybe TRBD1 (5 bases). V lost 2 bases to trimming and J lost 1 base, with 5 bases between them. In germline, CDR1 is LGHNA, CDR2 YNFKEQ. This CDR3 is 13 amino acids long. The CDR3 DNA is TGTGCCAGCAGCCAAACAGGGAACACTGAAGCTTTCTTT. It specifies CASSQTGNTEAFF.

The genes are TRBV4-3 and TRBJ1-6, with D unresolved. This CDR3 has 18 amino acids. From germline, CDR1 is LGHNA and CDR2 YSLEER. V dropped 0 bases and J dropped 0 bases, with 12 bases sitting between them. CDR3 coding DNA: TGCGCCAGCAGCCAAGAAGGTAGACGCAGCTCCTATAATTCACCCCTCCACTTT. Its translation is CASSQEGRRSSYNSPLHF.

The rearrangement links TRBV19 to TRBJ2-2; the D gene is possibly TRBD1 (5 bases). The length of the CDR3 is 15 residues. Trimming removed 5 bases from V and 0 bases from J, with 10 bases in between. The germline CDR1 and CDR2 sequences are LNHDA and SQIVND (reference sequence). CDR3 residues: CASSRQNANTGELFF. CDR3 DNA sequence: TGTGCCAGTAGTCGACAGAACGCGAACACCGGGGAGCTGTTTTTT.

This clone was recorded only once. J is TRBJ1-3 and V is TRBV10-3; possible D gene TRBD1, 6 bases. The CDR3 spans 15 residues. Germline-derived CDR1 and CDR2 are ENHRY and SYGVKD. V was trimmed by 6 bases and J by 2 bases, leaving 14 bases between them. CDR3: CAISRTGIAGNTIYF. DNA of the CDR3: TGTGCCATCAGCCGAACAGGGATCGCTGGAAACACCATATATTTT.

This chain connects TRBV7-9 to TRBJ2-2; TRBD2 might be the D (6 bases). The CDR3 extends over 14 amino acids. The germline CDR1 and CDR2 sequences are SEHNR and FQNEAQ (reference sequence). With 1 base removed from V and 5 bases from J, the gap between germline ends came to 8 bases. The chain's CDR3 is CASSLVAVTGELFF. The CDR3 DNA reads TGTGCCAGCAGCTTAGTAGCGGTTACCGGGGAGCTGTTTTTT.

As DNA, the CDR3 is TGTGCCAGCAGCTTAACCCTCGGGGGAGAGACCCAGTACTTC. As protein: CASSLTLGGETQYF. This sequence joins TRBV7-8 and TRBJ2-5; tentatively, D is TRBD2 (6 bases). Germline assignment: CDR1 SGHVS and CDR2 FQNEAQ. This CDR3 region has 14 residues. The V end was cut by 2 bases, the J end by 4 bases, with 11 bases between. The variable domain in full, with the rest retrieved from reference TRBV7-8 and TRBJ2-5, is GAGVSQSPRYKVAKRGQDVALRCDPISGHVSLFWYQQALGQGPEFLTYFQNEAQLDKSGLPSDRFFAERPEGSVSTLKIQRTQQEDSAVYLCASSLTLGGETQYFGPGTRLLVL.

This chain links TRBV30 with TRBJ1-4; D may be TRBD1 (5 bases). Germline-derived CDR1 and CDR2 are GTSNPN and SVGIG (reference sequence). The CDR3 spans 15 residues. Trimming removed 0 bases from V and 3 bases from J, with 11 bases in between. CDR3 protein: CAWSVKGTANEKLFF. The CDR3, as DNA: TGTGCCTGGAGTGTAAAGGGGACCGCTAATGAAAAACTGTTTTTT.

The gene calls are TRBV5-8 and TRBJ2-3; D perhaps matches TRBD1 (6 bases). The CDR3 has 14 amino acids. V was cut by 4 bases and J by 4 bases, with 13 bases left in between. The germline V gene encodes CDR1 SGHTS and CDR2 YDEGEE. Here the CDR3 DNA reads TGTGCCAGCAGCAGCACAGGGCGAGCAGATACGCAGTATTTT. Amino acids: CASSSTGRADTQYF.

The chain recombines TRBV18 with TRBJ1-1; D is perhaps TRBD1 (5 bases). Germline CDR1 reads KGHSH; CDR2 reads LQKENI. V was clipped by 0 bases and J by 4 bases, with 18 bases between them. This CDR3 has 17 residues. The CDR3, as DNA: TGTGCCAGCTCACCACCGCGGGGGGTAGGAGTGGGCACTGAAGCTTTCTTT. Amino acids: CASSPPRGVGVGTEAFF. Full variable domain (missing parts from reference TRBV18 and TRBJ1-1): NAGVMQNPRHLVRRRGQEARLRCSPMKGHSHVYWYRQLPEEGLKFMVYLQKENIIDESGMPKERFSAEFPKEGPSILRIQQVVRGDSAAYFCASSPPRGVGVGTEAFFGQGTRLTVV.

The rearrangement uses TRBV19 and TRBJ1-4; the D gene is possibly TRBD1 (5 bases). Germline V gives CDR1 LNHDA, CDR2 SQIVND (reference sequence). V shed 9 bases and J shed 4 bases, with 18 bases lying between them. This CDR3 contains 15 residues. CDR3 coding DNA: TGTGCCAGCCTCACAGGCCACGGGGTTAATGAAAAACTGTTTTTT. It yields the protein CASLTGHGVNEKLFF.

The chain uses TRBV6-5 and TRBJ1-4; D gene ambiguous. The CDR3 loop spans 13 amino acids. V lost 6 bases, J lost 0 bases, and 5 bases lay in between. Germline values: CDR1 MNHEY, CDR2 SVGAGI. The CDR3 is CASRRSTNEKLFF. DNA for the CDR3: TGTGCCAGCAGACGATCAACTAATGAAAAACTGTTTTTT.

This clone was seen only a few times. In nucleotides, the CDR3 is TGTGCCAGTAGTATAGAGGAGGGTGAGGGCTACACCTTC. This sequence encodes CASSIEEGEGYTF. The chain joins TRBV19 to TRBJ1-2; D gene unclear. The CDR3 consists of 13 residues. Germline CDR1 and CDR2: LNHDA and SQIVND (reference sequence). Trimming removed 0 bases from V and 8 bases from J, with 10 bases in between. Combining the CDR3 with reference TRBV19 and TRBJ1-2 gives the whole variable domain DGGITQSPKYLFRKEGQNVTLSCEQNLNHDAMYWYRQDPGQGLRLIYYSQIVNDFQKGDIAEGYSVSREKKESFPLTVTSAQKNPTAFYLCASSIEEGEGYTFGSGTRLTVV.

The J gene is TRBJ2-7, the V gene TRBV6-1, with D possibly TRBD1 on 6 matching bases. V was shortened by 4 bases and J by 9 bases, with 22 bases between the two germline ends. The CDR3 loop spans 15 amino acids. The germline V gene encodes CDR1 MNHNS and CDR2 SASEGT. The CDR3 loop reads CASSVTGMSGGSQYF. DNA of the CDR3: TGTGCCAGCAGTGTAACAGGGATGTCGGGTGGGTCGCAGTACTTC.